What follows is one T cell receptor beta chain and its context. This entry belongs to a study of blood T cell repertoires in COVID-19. Looked up from germline, CDR1 is SGHTS and CDR2 is YDEGEE. V was clipped by 5 bases and J by 7 bases, with 16 bases between them. The CDR3 extends over 15 amino acids. TCRdb's copy holds only in-frame clones and misses some; the assay was immunoSEQ multiplex PCR. The sample has roughly 250,000 clones; approximately 89% are singletons. This rearrangement joins TRBV5-8 to TRBJ1-6; D gene ambiguous. Specimen: PBMCs or T cells enriched from blood (not recorded which). The receptor comes from a woman in her forties who had been exposed to COVID-19. The CDR3 region is CASRDYNNLNSPLHF. CDR3 nucleotides: TGTGCCAGCAGGGACTACAATAACCTAAATTCACCCCTCCACTTT.